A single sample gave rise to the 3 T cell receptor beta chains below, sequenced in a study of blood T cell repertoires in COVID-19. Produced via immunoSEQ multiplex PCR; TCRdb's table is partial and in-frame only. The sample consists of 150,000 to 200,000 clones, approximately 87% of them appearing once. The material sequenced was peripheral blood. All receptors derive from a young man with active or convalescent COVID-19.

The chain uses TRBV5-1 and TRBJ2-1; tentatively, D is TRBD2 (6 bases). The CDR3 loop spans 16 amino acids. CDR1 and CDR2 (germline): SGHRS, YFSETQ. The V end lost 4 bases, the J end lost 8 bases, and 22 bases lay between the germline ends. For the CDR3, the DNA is TGCGCCAGCAGCACCACCGGGACTCATCTTTTCCATGAGCAGTTCTTC. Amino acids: CASSTTGTHLFHEQFF.

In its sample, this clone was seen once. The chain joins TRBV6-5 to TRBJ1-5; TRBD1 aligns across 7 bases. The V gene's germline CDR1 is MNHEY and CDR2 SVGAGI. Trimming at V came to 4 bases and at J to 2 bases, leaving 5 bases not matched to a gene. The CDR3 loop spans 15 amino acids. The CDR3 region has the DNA TGTGCCAGCAGTTCTAGACAGGGAGGCAATCAGCCCCAGCATTTT. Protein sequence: CASSSRQGGNQPQHF.

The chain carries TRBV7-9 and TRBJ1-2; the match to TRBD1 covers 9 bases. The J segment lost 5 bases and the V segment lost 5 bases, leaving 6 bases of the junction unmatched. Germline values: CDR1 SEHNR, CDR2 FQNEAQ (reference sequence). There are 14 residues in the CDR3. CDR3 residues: CASSTGGWEYGYTF. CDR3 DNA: TGTGCCAGCAGCACAGGGGGCTGGGAATATGGCTACACCTTC.